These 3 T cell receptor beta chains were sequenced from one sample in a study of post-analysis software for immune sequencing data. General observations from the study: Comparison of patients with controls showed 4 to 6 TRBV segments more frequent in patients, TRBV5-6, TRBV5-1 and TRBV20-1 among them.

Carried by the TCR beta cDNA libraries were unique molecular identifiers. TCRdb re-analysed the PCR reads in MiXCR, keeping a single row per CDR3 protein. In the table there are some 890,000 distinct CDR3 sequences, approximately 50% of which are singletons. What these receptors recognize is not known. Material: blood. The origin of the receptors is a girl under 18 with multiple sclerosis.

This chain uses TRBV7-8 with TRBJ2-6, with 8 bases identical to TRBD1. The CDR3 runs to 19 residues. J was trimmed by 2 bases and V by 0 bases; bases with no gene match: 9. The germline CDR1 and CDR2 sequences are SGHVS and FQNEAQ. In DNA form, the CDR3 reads TGTGCCAGCAGCTTAGCGGCGGGGACAGGAAGCCCTGGGGCCAACGTCCTGACTTTC. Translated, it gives CASSLAAGTGSPGANVLTF.

Written as DNA, the CDR3 is TGCGCCAGCAGCCCCCTGGGCAGGAGCTATGGCTACACCTTC. Its protein product is CASSPLGRSYGYTF. This chain uses TRBV5-1 with TRBJ1-2; D uncertain. The CDR3 has 14 amino acids. Deletions cut 4 bases from V and 4 bases from J, with 14 bases between. Germline V CDR1 and CDR2: SGHRS, YFSETQ.

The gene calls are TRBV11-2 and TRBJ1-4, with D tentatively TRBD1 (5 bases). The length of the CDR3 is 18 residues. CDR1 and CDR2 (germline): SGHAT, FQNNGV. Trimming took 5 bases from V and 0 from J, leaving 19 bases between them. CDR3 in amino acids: CASSPRLSDSPTNEKLFF. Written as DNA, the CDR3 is TGTGCCAGCAGCCCCCGATTGTCTGACAGTCCAACTAATGAAAAACTGTTTTTT.